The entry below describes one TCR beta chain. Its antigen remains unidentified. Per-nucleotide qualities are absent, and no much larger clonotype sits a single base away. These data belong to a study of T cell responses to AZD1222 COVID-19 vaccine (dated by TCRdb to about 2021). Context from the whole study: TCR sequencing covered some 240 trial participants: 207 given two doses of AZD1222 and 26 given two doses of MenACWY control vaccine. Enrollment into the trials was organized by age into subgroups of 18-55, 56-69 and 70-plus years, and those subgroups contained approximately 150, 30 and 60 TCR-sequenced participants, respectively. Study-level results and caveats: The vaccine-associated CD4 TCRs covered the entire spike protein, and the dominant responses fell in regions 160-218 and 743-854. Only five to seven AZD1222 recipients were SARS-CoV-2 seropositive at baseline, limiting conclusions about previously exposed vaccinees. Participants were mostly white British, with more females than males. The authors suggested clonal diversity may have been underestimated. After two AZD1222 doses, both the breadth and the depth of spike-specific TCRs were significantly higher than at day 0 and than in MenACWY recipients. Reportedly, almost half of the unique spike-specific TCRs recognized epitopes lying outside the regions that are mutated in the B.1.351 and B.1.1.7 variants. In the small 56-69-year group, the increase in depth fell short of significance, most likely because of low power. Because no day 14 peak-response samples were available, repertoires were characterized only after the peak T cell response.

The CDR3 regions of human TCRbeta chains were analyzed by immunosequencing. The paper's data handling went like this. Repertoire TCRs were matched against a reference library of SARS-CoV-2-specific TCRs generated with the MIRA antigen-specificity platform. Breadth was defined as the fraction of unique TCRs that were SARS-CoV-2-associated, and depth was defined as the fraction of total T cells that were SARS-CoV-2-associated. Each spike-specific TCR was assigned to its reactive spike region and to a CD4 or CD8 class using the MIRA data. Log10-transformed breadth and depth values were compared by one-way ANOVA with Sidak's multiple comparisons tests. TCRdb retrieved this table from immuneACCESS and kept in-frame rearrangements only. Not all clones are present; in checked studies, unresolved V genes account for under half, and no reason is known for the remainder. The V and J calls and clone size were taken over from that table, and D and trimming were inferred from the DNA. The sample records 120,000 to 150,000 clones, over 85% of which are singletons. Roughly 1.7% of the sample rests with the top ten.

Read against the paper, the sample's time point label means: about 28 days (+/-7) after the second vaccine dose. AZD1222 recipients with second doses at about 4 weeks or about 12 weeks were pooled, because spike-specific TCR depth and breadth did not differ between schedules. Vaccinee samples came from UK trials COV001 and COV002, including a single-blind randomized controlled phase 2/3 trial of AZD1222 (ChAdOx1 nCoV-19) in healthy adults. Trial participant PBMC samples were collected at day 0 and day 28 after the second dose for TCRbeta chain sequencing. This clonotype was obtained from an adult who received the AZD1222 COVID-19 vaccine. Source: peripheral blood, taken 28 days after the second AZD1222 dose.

The CDR3 has the sequence CATQAPEGPHNQPQHF. The DNA is as follows: TGTGCCACCCAGGCCCCAGAAGGGCCCCACAATCAGCCCCAGCATTTT. The chain joins TRBV19 to TRBJ1-5; there is no confident call for the D gene. The junction shows trimming of 10 bases on V and 3 bases on J, plus 22 bases between the germline ends. Its CDR3 holds 16 amino acids, cysteine through phenylalanine. The retained sequence is limited to the CDR3, 48 bases, with the frame set at the first base. Looking up the germline V gene (reference sequence) yields CDR1 LNHDA and CDR2 SQIVND.